The 29 T cell receptor beta chains listed next were all sequenced from one sample in a study of blood T cell repertoires in COVID-19. Generated by immunoSEQ multiplex PCR, the TCRdb table keeps only in-frame clones and is missing some. The sample has roughly 220,000 clones, 70% to 90% seen once. The source material was peripheral blood. The receptors come from a man aged 50-59 years who had recovered from COVID-19.

V and J are TRBV5-1 and TRBJ1-2, with a possible D match to TRBD1 (5 bases). This CDR3 has 16 amino acids. CDR1 is SGHRS, CDR2 YFSETQ, per germline. The V end was cut by 0 bases, the J end by 1 base, with 13 bases between. The CDR3 sequence: CASSLAFGAINYGYTF. The CDR3 DNA sequence: TGCGCCAGCAGCTTGGCCTTTGGGGCGATTAACTATGGCTACACCTTC.

The chain recombines TRBV7-9 with TRBJ2-3, with D unclear. Per the germline V gene, CDR1 is SEHNR and CDR2 is FQNEAQ (reference sequence). The CDR3 is 17 residues long. Deletions cut 2 bases from V and 0 bases from J, with 15 bases between. The CDR3 DNA reads as TGTGCCAGCAGCTTAAGGCAGACATTTACTAGCACAGATACGCAGTATTTT. It encodes CASSLRQTFTSTDTQYF. Full variable domain (remainder filled in from reference TRBV7-9 and TRBJ2-3): DTGVSQNPRHKITKRGQNVTFRCDPISEHNRLYWYRQTLGQGPEFLTYFQNEAQLEKSRLLSDRFSAERPKGSFSTLEIQRTEQGDSAMYLCASSLRQTFTSTDTQYFGPGTRLTVL.

CDR3 DNA sequence: TGTGCCAGCAGCCGGTACAGGGACGGTTCACCCCTCCACTTT. It encodes CASSRYRDGSPLHF. The chain recombines TRBV14 with TRBJ1-6; D possibly corresponds to TRBD1 (6 bases). Deletions cut 4 bases from V and 9 bases from J, with 13 bases between. Germline V CDR1 and CDR2: SGHDN, FVKESK. This CDR3 region has 14 residues.

The chain recombines TRBV7-9 with TRBJ2-3; TRBD2 might be the D (6 bases). The CDR3 is 15 residues long. The germline CDR1 and CDR2 sequences are SEHNR and FQNEAQ (reference sequence). V was trimmed by 5 bases and J by 4 bases, leaving 16 bases between them. The CDR3 reads CASSPGGPGADTQYF. The DNA of the CDR3 is TGTGCCAGCAGCCCCGGGGGTCCCGGTGCAGATACGCAGTATTTT.

The CDR3 here is CATSRDYIQPQHF. The DNA for the CDR3 is TGTGCCACCAGCAGAGATTATATTCAGCCCCAGCATTTT. The chain uses TRBV15 and TRBJ1-5; D remains ambiguous. Germline CDR1 reads LNHNV; CDR2 reads YYDKDF (reference sequence). The CDR3 sequence is 13 residues long. V gave up 0 bases and J gave up 6 bases, with 6 bases separating them.

In its sample, this clone was seen a few times. This chain links TRBV3-1 (or the pseudogene TRBV3-2) with TRBJ1-1; D is ambiguous. The CDR3 sequence is 13 residues long. The germline CDR1 and CDR2 sequences are LGHDT and YNNKEL (reference sequence). V gave up 1 base and J gave up 4 bases, with 7 bases separating them. The CDR3 region is CASSQGPPTEAFF. DNA for the CDR3: TGTGCCAGCAGCCAAGGGCCGCCCACTGAAGCTTTCTTT.

This rearrangement joins TRBV19 to TRBJ2-1; maybe TRBD2 (6 bases). V was cut by 7 bases and J by 7 bases, with 17 bases left in between. The CDR3 extends over 14 amino acids. Germline lookup yields CDR1 LNHDA and CDR2 SQIVND (reference sequence). CDR3 coding DNA: TGTGCCAGTACCAGAAATCCGGGAGCGAATGAGCAGTTCTTC. It codes for CASTRNPGANEQFF.

The V gene is TRBV6-2 or TRBV6-3, the J gene TRBJ1-3, with D perhaps TRBD1 (5 bases). The length of the CDR3 is 15 residues. Per the germline V gene, CDR1 is MNHEY and CDR2 is SVGEGT. V gave up 2 bases and J gave up 4 bases, with 12 bases separating them. As DNA, the CDR3 is TGTGCCAGCAGTTACGCCACTCAGGGAGGAAACACCATATATTTT. Protein product: CASSYATQGGNTIYF.

The J gene is TRBJ2-7, the V gene TRBV6-5; the match to TRBD1 covers 11 bases. Germline lookup yields CDR1 MNHEY and CDR2 SVGAGI. The V gene end was trimmed by 4 bases and the J gene end by 4 bases; junction bases not matched to a gene: 6. This CDR3 contains 15 residues. Written as DNA, the CDR3 is TGTGCCAGCAGTTCCGGGACAGGGGGTTCGTACGAGCAGTACTTC. As protein: CASSSGTGGSYEQYF.

The chain combines TRBV27 with TRBJ2-1; maybe TRBD1 (5 bases). The V gene lost 6 bases and the J gene lost 9 bases, with 12 bases spanning the gap. The germline V gene encodes CDR1 MNHEY and CDR2 SMNVEV (reference sequence). The CDR3 is 12 residues long. CDR3 bases: TGTGCCAGCAGCTCGCCAAGGGGTGAGCAGTTCTTC. Protein: CASSSPRGEQFF.

The V gene is TRBV5-4, the J gene TRBJ2-1; TRBD2 aligns across 8 bases. Germline V gene data show CDR1 as SGHNT and CDR2 as YYREEE (reference sequence). The CDR3 runs to 12 residues. V shed 4 bases and J 7 bases; nucleotides not matched to a gene: 1. The CDR3 coding sequence is TGTGCCAGCAGCCGGGGGGGGAATGAGCAGTTCTTC. The encoded protein is CASSRGGNEQFF.

The chain has TRBV7-6 and TRBJ2-1, with 14 bases fitting TRBD2. Unmatched junction bases numbered 12, after V lost 2 bases and J lost 3 bases. CDR3 length: 20 residues. Germline lookup yields CDR1 SGHVS and CDR2 FNYEAQ. The CDR3 nucleotides are TGTGCCAGCAGCTTAACAGTCCCGGGACTAGCGGGAGCGAACTACAATGAGCAGTTCTTC. Its translation is CASSLTVPGLAGANYNEQFF.

V and J are TRBV11-2 and TRBJ2-1; a possible D gene is TRBD2 (6 bases). The CDR3 is 12 residues long. Germline-derived CDR1 and CDR2 are SGHAT and FQNNGV. Trimming left V 5 bases short and J 9 bases short, with 11 bases between. The CDR3 region is CASSLGTGEQFF. Written as DNA, the CDR3 is TGTGCCAGCAGCCTCGGGACTGGTGAGCAGTTCTTC.

V gene TRBV29-1 combines with J gene TRBJ2-1; unclear D gene. CDR3 size: 13 residues. With 5 bases removed from V and 0 bases from J, the gap between germline ends came to 8 bases. In germline, CDR1 is SQVTM, CDR2 ANQGSEA. CDR3 region: CSVTEFSYNEQFF. The DNA of the CDR3 is TGCAGCGTTACAGAATTCTCCTACAATGAGCAGTTCTTC.

This sequence joins TRBV9 and TRBJ1-2; TRBD1 agrees at 7 bases. The germline CDR1 and CDR2 sequences are SGDLS and YYNGEE. Trimming cost V 0 bases and J 2 bases; bases outside gene matches: 1. CDR3 length equals 14 residues. The CDR3: CASSVEGANYGYTF. The CDR3 nucleotides are TGTGCCAGCAGCGTAGAGGGGGCAAACTATGGCTACACCTTC.

As regards this clone: Other nucleotide sequences from this sample produce the same CDR3. The chain couples TRBV28 to TRBJ2-7; 13 bases align to TRBD2. The CDR3 length is 15 residues. V dropped 5 bases and J dropped 4; count of bases not matched to a gene: 5. CDR1 is MDHEN, CDR2 SYDVKM, per germline. The CDR3 nucleotides are TGTGCCAGCAGTCCTTGGACTAGCGGGAGTTACGAGCAGTACTTC. It codes for CASSPWTSGSYEQYF.

This chain joins TRBV28 and TRBJ1-2; 8 nucleotides align to TRBD1. The germline V gene has CDR1 MDHEN and CDR2 SYDVKM. V was pared by 6 bases and J by 5 bases, with 11 bases of the junction left unmatched. The CDR3 contains 15 residues. The CDR3 is CASSQSGQGRYGYTF. In DNA form, the CDR3 reads TGTGCCAGCAGCCAGAGCGGACAGGGACGGTATGGCTACACCTTC.

The rearrangement joins TRBV3-1 (or the pseudogene TRBV3-2) to TRBJ2-7; TRBD2 is a possible D gene (6 bases). The CDR3 has 16 residues. Trimming pared 0 bases from V and 9 bases from J, leaving 21 bases between. Germline CDR1 and CDR2: LGHDT and YNNKEL (reference sequence). The CDR3 sequence: CASSQDSSRAREVQYF. For the CDR3, the DNA is TGTGCCAGCAGCCAAGATTCATCCAGGGCCAGGGAGGTGCAGTACTTC.

This chain uses TRBV28 with TRBJ2-1, with TRBD2 matching 10 bases. The germline gives CDR1 MDHEN, CDR2 SYDVKM. V shed 1 base and J 7 bases; nucleotides not matched to a gene: 4. The CDR3 extends over 15 amino acids. CDR3 DNA sequence: TGTGCCAGCAGTTTATCAGCGGGAGGGGTAAATGAGCAGTTCTTC. This gives the protein CASSLSAGGVNEQFF. Supplemented by reference TRBV28 and TRBJ2-1, the full variable domain reads DVKVTQSSRYLVKRTGEKVFLECVQDMDHENMFWYRQDPGLGLRLIYFSYDVKMKEKGDIPEGYSVSREKKERFSLILESASTNQTSMYLCASSLSAGGVNEQFFGPGTRLTVL.

The chain couples TRBV27 to TRBJ2-2; D perhaps matches TRBD1 (6 bases). This CDR3 spans 16 amino acids. V gave up 1 base and J gave up 7 bases, with 16 bases separating them. Per germline, CDR1 MNHEY and CDR2 SMNVEV (reference sequence). CDR3 loop: CASSLYLQGGHGELFF. The CDR3 region has the DNA TGTGCCAGCAGTTTATACTTACAGGGTGGTCACGGGGAGCTGTTTTTT.

The rearrangement links TRBV6-5 to TRBJ2-3; 9 bases line up with TRBD1. This CDR3 is 14 amino acids long. Trimming took 3 bases from V and 4 from J; bases not matched to a gene: 2. Germline CDR1 MNHEY, CDR2 SVGAGI. The CDR3 loop is CASSYDRGSDTQYF. DNA for the CDR3: TGTGCCAGCAGTTATGACAGGGGGTCAGATACGCAGTATTTT.

The J gene is TRBJ2-3, the V gene TRBV5-4, with TRBD2 matching over 8 bases. Germline V gene lookup returns CDR1 SGHNT and CDR2 YYREEE (reference sequence). The CDR3 length is 15 residues. V trimming: 1 base; J trimming: 2 bases; junction bases outside the gene matches: 3. The chain's CDR3 is CASSLRRGVTDTQYF. The CDR3 coding sequence is TGTGCCAGCAGCTTGAGGCGGGGGGTCACAGATACGCAGTATTTT.

This chain links TRBV3-1 (or the pseudogene TRBV3-2) with TRBJ1-3, with 7 bases aligning to TRBD1. The J segment lost 3 bases and the V segment lost 5 bases, leaving 7 bases of the junction unmatched. Germline-derived CDR1 and CDR2 are LGHDT and YNNKEL (reference sequence). The CDR3 sequence is 15 residues long. CDR3 in DNA: TGTGCCAGCAGCGCCCAGGACAGGAGTGGAAACACCATATATTTT. This sequence encodes CASSAQDRSGNTIYF.

This sequence joins TRBV11-1 and TRBJ2-1, with 13 positions matching TRBD2. There are 15 residues in the CDR3. V lost 5 bases and J lost 9; bases outside the gene matches: 7. Germline CDR1 reads SGHAT; CDR2 reads FQDESV (reference sequence). The CDR3 DNA reads as TGTGCCAGCAGCCCAGGGACTAGCGGGATCCCTGAGCAGTTCTTC. Translated, it gives CASSPGTSGIPEQFF. The entire variable domain, with the rest obtained from reference TRBV11-1 and TRBJ2-1, is as follows: EAEVAQSPRYKITEKSQAVAFWCDPISGHATLYWYRQILGQGPELLVQFQDESVVDDSQLPKDRFSAERLKGVDSTLKIQPAELGDSAMYLCASSPGTSGIPEQFFGPGTRLTVL.

The gene calls are TRBV6-6 and TRBJ1-6; tentative D call: TRBD1 (6 bases). V dropped 6 bases and J dropped 5 bases, with 11 bases sitting between them. Per the germline V gene, CDR1 is MNHNY and CDR2 is SVGAGI (reference sequence). The CDR3 extends over 14 amino acids. DNA of the CDR3: TGTGCCAGCAGCCCGGACAGCAATAATTCACCCCTCCACTTT. Residues: CASSPDSNNSPLHF.

CDR3 nucleotides: TGTGCCAGCAGCTTAATAGGGGGCGTGAACACCGGGGAGCTGTTTTTT. Translated, it gives CASSLIGGVNTGELFF. J is TRBJ2-2 and V is TRBV7-2, with 7 bases that match TRBD1. The CDR3 totals 16 residues. Trimming took 2 bases from V and 1 from J; bases not matched to a gene: 4. From germline, CDR1 is SGHTA and CDR2 FQGNSA.

V and J are TRBV28 and TRBJ2-2, with 13 bases identical to TRBD2. The CDR3 consists of 16 residues. Germline trimming cut 6 bases from V and 6 bases from J; bases unmatched to any gene: 7. Germline V CDR1 and CDR2: MDHEN, SYDVKM. CDR3: CASRRPGLAGSGELFF. CDR3 nucleotide sequence: TGTGCCAGCAGGAGGCCGGGACTAGCGGGATCCGGGGAGCTGTTTTTT.

In this sample, this clone turned up a few times. CDR3 sequence (DNA): TGTGCCAGCAGCCAAGGGGCGGGAGGGCCCTACAATGAGCAGTTCTTC. Translation gives CASSQGAGGPYNEQFF. The genes are TRBV3-1 (or the pseudogene TRBV3-2) and TRBJ2-1, with TRBD2 matching over 9 bases. CDR1 is LGHDT and CDR2 is YNNKEL in the germline V gene (reference sequence). The CDR3 runs 16 residues. V shed 1 base, J shed 2 bases, and the junction held 3 bases outside the gene matches.

This chain joins TRBV9 and TRBJ2-1; 11 bases are shared with TRBD2. This CDR3 spans 16 amino acids. After removal of 3 bases from V and 3 bases from J, the junction contained 5 bases not matched to a gene. The germline gives CDR1 SGDLS, CDR2 YYNGEE. CDR3 coding DNA: TGTGCCAGCAGCGGAACTAGCGGGAGAGACTACAATGAGCAGTTCTTC. The encoded protein is CASSGTSGRDYNEQFF.